The clone carrying this TCR beta chain was picked up a small number of times. TCR alpha and beta CDR3 regions were amplified from RNA using iRepertoire nested multiplex PCR. Input was 100-400 ng of tissue mRNA or PBMC total RNA. One entry per CDR3 protein, called by TCRdb with MiXCR from the multiplex PCR reads. The sample lists fewer than 500,000 distinct CDR3 sequences, more than 35% seen once, with around 12% in the top ten. Per germline, CDR1 MNHEY and CDR2 SMNVEV (reference sequence). V was pared by 3 bases and J by 5 bases, with 4 bases of the junction left unmatched. This CDR3 is built from 15 residues. These data come from a study of glioma-infiltrating T cells.

The receptor comes from a human donor with low-grade glioma or glioblastoma, undergoing nonglioma brain surgery, or in good health (not recorded which). Sequences were obtained from glioma tissue, nonneoplastic brain tissue, or PBMCs (not recorded which). The chain employs TRBV27 and TRBJ2-3; 11 nucleotides align to TRBD2. CDR3: CASSFSGREEDTQYF. The CDR3 coding sequence is TGTGCCAGCAGTTTTAGCGGGAGGGAGGAAGATACGCAGTATTTT.